This T cell receptor (beta chain) originates from a study of cytomegalovirus exposure and HLA in healthy donors. V lost 4 bases and J 4 bases, leaving 14 bases between the germline ends. The germline V gene has CDR1 SGHTS and CDR2 YDEGEE. This CDR3 region has 14 residues. PCR was performed using 60 Vbeta and 13 Jbeta primers. The method was immunoSEQ multiplex PCR; TCRdb's version includes in-frame clones alone and lacks a portion of them. The sample records fewer than 100,000 clones, 60% to 80% being singletons. The sequence was collected from a female donor in good health and CMV-seronegative. The sequencing sample was made of PBMCs. The chain combines TRBV5-8 with TRBJ1-2; D possibly corresponds to TRBD1 (6 bases). The CDR3 loop reads CASSPRTAGYGYTF. In DNA form, the CDR3 reads TGTGCCAGCAGCCCAAGGACAGCCGGCTATGGCTACACCTTC.